This TCR beta chain was recovered during a study of human T cells and chemical hapten exposure. General study results and limits: Sensitization with DPC brought no change to TCRs above 1 in 1000 in frequency. There were significantly more large CDR3 similarity clusters among expanded TCRs than among controls.

Individual cDNA molecules (in the library) carried attached unique molecular identifiers. Original data processing: Counting gave a median of 95,638 TCRs per sample, with values ranging from 23,224 to 690,600. One entry per CDR3 protein results from TCRdb running MiXCR on the RACE reads. TCRdb, rather than the study authors, made the V and J calls. The sample yields around 71,000 distinct CDR3 sequences, about 9.4% seen once. Germline lookup yields CDR1 SGHVS and CDR2 FNYEAQ. Trimming cost V 1 base and J 8 bases; bases outside gene matches: 8. CDR3 length: 15 residues. Specified time point: patch test 1, 2 weeks after DPC sensitization. Sample treatment: therapeutic diphenylcyclopropenone sensitization with weekly scalp DPC. Ten or more counts support this clonotype. Antigen: not known.

This chain uses TRBV7-6 with TRBJ2-7; 10 nucleotides match TRBD1. The sample in question was whole blood, obtained in connection with sensitization to the hapten diphenylcyclopropenone (DPC). The TCR originated in a woman between 35 and 50 years old with alopecia areata. Some clones in this sample may be carry-over from other donors' samples. The CDR3 DNA sequence: TGTGCCAGCAGCTTAGAGGCCCCGGGACAGGGGAAGCAGTACTTC. Its protein product is CASSLEAPGQGKQYF.